What follows describes a single TCR beta chain. Its antigen is not yet known. No base quality information exists; no much larger clone differs at one position. This entry belongs to a study of CD8 T cells in Susac syndrome (dated 2019 in TCRdb). Looking at the study overall: Whether CD8+ T cell activation and differentiation in Susac syndrome was antigen driven was tested using repertoire sequencing. The study at large found these results: The number of individuals in the TCR sequencing and HLA analysis was acknowledged as relatively small.

Including cysteine and phenylalanine, the CDR3 has 14 amino acids. Only the CDR3 region is kept as DNA, spanning 42 bases read in frame from base 1. V drops 4 bases and J drops 7 bases, leaving 15 bases in between. CDR1 and CDR2, per the germline V gene, are SGHRS and YFSETQ. RNA was extracted using the RNeasy kit, and roughly 0.45 to 1 microgram was reverse transcribed with random hexamers. The immunoSEQ multiplex PCR assay, covering 54 Vbeta and 13 Jbeta segments, was used to amplify TCR beta CDR3 regions. To correct PCR amplification bias, a synthetic template baseline was used for both primer optimization and computational correction. In the original analysis: Reads were annotated to V, D and J genes according to IMGT and were analyzed with immunoSEQ Analyzer, with only productive sequences retained. Clonality was computed as one minus Shannon entropy normalized by log2 of the number of productive unique sequences. For each patient and control, public and private clones were evaluated among the 100 most prevalent clones. Clones were defined as Susac-specific when absent from the healthy and MS cohorts, from about 1,100 published viral clones and from other ImmuneACCESS disease sequences. Using fastp trimming at Q25 and MiXCR clonotype assembly, TCRdb reanalyzed the public sequencing data and kept in-frame beta chains. Rows merge per CDR3 protein into single entries with the most common DNA and genes. These V and J calls are TCRdb output, not the study's own analysis. In this sample the table shows about 250,000 distinct CDR3 sequences, 85% to 95% of which occur a single time. The ten largest clones take up 0.07% to 0.09% of the sample.

Peripheral blood CD8+ and CD4+ T cells from healthy donors, Susac syndrome patients and multiple sclerosis patients were profiled using high-throughput TCR beta sequencing. Treatment-naive patients with stable or active relapsing-remitting disease fulfilling revised McDonald criteria were used as multiple sclerosis controls. Bulk CD8+ and CD4+ T cells were purified by magnetic negative isolation, whereas CD8+ TEMRA cells were enriched by FACS. Blood was drawn into EDTA tubes, processed within 24 hours, and PBMCs were isolated by density gradient centrifugation. PBMCs intended for TCR sequencing were cryopreserved in liquid nitrogen and were subsequently thawed in a 37 degrees C water bath. The sorted or isolated CD4+, CD8+ and CD8+ TEMRA cells reached a purity of at least 90%.

The source of this sequence is a human donor with multiple sclerosis. The sample was CD4+ T cells from PBMCs. The receptor chain draws on TRBV5-1 and TRBJ2-1; the D gene is perhaps TRBD2, from 6 matching bases. For the CDR3, the sequence is CASSPGLIENEQFF. Read as DNA, the sequence is TGCGCCAGCAGCCCGGGACTTATCGAAAATGAGCAGTTCTTC.